The rows below give T cell receptor beta chains drawn from one sample of a study of blood T cell repertoires in COVID-19. Sequenced by immunoSEQ multiplex PCR; TCRdb stores in-frame clones only, minus some. The sample includes 50,000 or so clones, 90% of them seen just once. The sample was peripheral blood. The receptors were sampled from an elderly woman with acute or convalescent COVID-19. CDR3s include the opening cysteine and the closing phenylalanine or tryptophan. The order of the fields is D gene, V gene, clone size, J gene, CDR3 DNA, CDR3 protein. D genes are given only for firm matches. Clone size is not always given. Where it is, it says once, few, many or a class for expanded clones.

d_call: TRBD2
v_call: TRBV6-2/TRBV6-3
clone_size: .
j_call: TRBJ2-7
cdr3_nt: TGTGCCAGCAGTTACCTAGCGGGTTCCTACGAGCAGTACTTC
cdr3_aa: CASSYLAGSYEQYF

d_call: .
v_call: TRBV21-1
clone_size: .
j_call: TRBJ2-1
cdr3_nt: TGTGCCAGCACCCCAGAGACAGCGTCAGTCCGGACAGGGATCTACAATGAGCAGTTCTTC
cdr3_aa: CASTPETASVRTGIYNEQFF

d_call: TRBD2
v_call: TRBV30
clone_size: .
j_call: TRBJ2-7
cdr3_nt: TGTGCCTGGAGTGGACTAGCGGGAGTAGAGCAGTACTTC
cdr3_aa: CAWSGLAGVEQYF

d_call: .
v_call: TRBV18
clone_size: .
j_call: TRBJ1-2
cdr3_nt: TGTGCCAGCTCACTCTTAGACAGTCCAATCTATGGCTACACCTTC
cdr3_aa: CASSLLDSPIYGYTF

d_call: .
v_call: TRBV30
clone_size: once
j_call: TRBJ2-4
cdr3_nt: TGTGCCTGGAGTGTCTTGGGCGAGAAAAACATTCAGTACTTC
cdr3_aa: CAWSVLGEKNIQYF

d_call: .
v_call: TRBV5-8
clone_size: .
j_call: TRBJ1-2
cdr3_nt: TGTGCCAGCAGAACCGGAGCTAAAGCCTCCTATGGCTACACCTTC
cdr3_aa: CASRTGAKASYGYTF

d_call: TRBD1
v_call: TRBV6-2/TRBV6-3
clone_size: .
j_call: TRBJ1-5
cdr3_nt: TGTGCCAGCAGCGCTCGACAGGGTGGTGGCCTTAATCAGCCCCAGCATTTT
cdr3_aa: CASSARQGGGLNQPQHF

d_call: .
v_call: TRBV10-2
clone_size: once
j_call: TRBJ1-2
cdr3_nt: TGCGCCAGCAGTGACAGGACAAAGAACTATGGCTACACCTTC
cdr3_aa: CASSDRTKNYGYTF

d_call: TRBD1
v_call: TRBV18
clone_size: .
j_call: TRBJ1-3
cdr3_nt: TGTGCCAGCTCGTGGGACAGATCCACCTCTGGAAACACCATATATTTT
cdr3_aa: CASSWDRSTSGNTIYF

d_call: .
v_call: TRBV24-1
clone_size: .
j_call: TRBJ1-1
cdr3_nt: TGTGCCACCAGTGATCCGGTGAACACTGAAGCTTTCTTT
cdr3_aa: CATSDPVNTEAFF

d_call: TRBD2
v_call: TRBV27
clone_size: .
j_call: TRBJ2-7
cdr3_nt: TGTGCCAGCAGACTAGCGGGAGGAAACGAGCAGTACTTC
cdr3_aa: CASRLAGGNEQYF

d_call: .
v_call: TRBV7-3
clone_size: .
j_call: TRBJ2-1
cdr3_nt: TGTGCCAGCAGCTTCACAGGCGGCTCCTACAATGAGCAGTTCTTC
cdr3_aa: CASSFTGGSYNEQFF

d_call: .
v_call: TRBV10-3
clone_size: .
j_call: TRBJ2-7
cdr3_nt: TGTGCCATCAGTGAGACAGGAGTCTCCTACGAGCAGTACTTC
cdr3_aa: CAISETGVSYEQYF

d_call: .
v_call: TRBV6-1
clone_size: .
j_call: TRBJ1-3
cdr3_nt: TGTGCCAGCAGTGAGGGAGGGAGGGCTTTAGTTGGAAACACCATATATTTT
cdr3_aa: CASSEGGRALVGNTIYF

d_call: .
v_call: TRBV5-8
clone_size: .
j_call: TRBJ2-5
cdr3_nt: TGTGCCAGCGCCCGACAAGGTGGAGAGACCCAGTACTTC
cdr3_aa: CASARQGGETQYF

d_call: .
v_call: TRBV5-4
clone_size: once
j_call: TRBJ1-1
cdr3_nt: TGTGCCAGCAGCTCGGAGGGAAGGTCTCCTGAAGCTTTCTTT
cdr3_aa: CASSSEGRSPEAFF

d_call: TRBD1
v_call: TRBV19
clone_size: once
j_call: TRBJ2-2
cdr3_nt: TGTGCCAGTAGCGAAATCGGGACAGGGGACGGGGAGCTGTTTTTT
cdr3_aa: CASSEIGTGDGELFF

d_call: TRBD2
v_call: TRBV2
clone_size: .
j_call: TRBJ2-1
cdr3_nt: TGTGCCAGCAGCCTAGACTGGACTAGCGGGAGAGGGAAGGGGGGCAATGAGCAGTTCTTC
cdr3_aa: CASSLDWTSGRGKGGNEQFF

d_call: TRBD1
v_call: TRBV27
clone_size: .
j_call: TRBJ2-7
cdr3_nt: TGTGCCAGCAGAGGACAGGGGGCGAGATCCTACGAGCAGTACTTC
cdr3_aa: CASRGQGARSYEQYF

d_call: TRBD2
v_call: TRBV6-5
clone_size: once
j_call: TRBJ2-5
cdr3_nt: TGTGCCAGCAGTTACCTCGGGAGGGAAGTGGAGACCCAGTACTTC
cdr3_aa: CASSYLGREVETQYF

d_call: TRBD2
v_call: TRBV9
clone_size: .
j_call: TRBJ2-3
cdr3_nt: TGTGCCAGCAGCTTCCTAGCGGGGAATCGCATGATTGATACGCAGTATTTT
cdr3_aa: CASSFLAGNRMIDTQYF

d_call: TRBD1
v_call: TRBV7-9
clone_size: .
j_call: TRBJ1-1
cdr3_nt: TGTGCCAGCAGCCGTGGACAGGCCGCTGAAGCTTTCTTT
cdr3_aa: CASSRGQAAEAFF

d_call: .
v_call: TRBV27
clone_size: .
j_call: TRBJ2-1
cdr3_nt: TGTGCCAGCAGTCCTCGGGGATCGTTCGGCTCCTACAATGAGCAGTTCTTC
cdr3_aa: CASSPRGSFGSYNEQFF

d_call: .
v_call: TRBV27
clone_size: .
j_call: TRBJ1-6
cdr3_nt: TGTGCCAGCAGTACAAAAACATCAGGGGATTCACCCCTCCACTTT
cdr3_aa: CASSTKTSGDSPLHF

d_call: .
v_call: TRBV7-9
clone_size: once
j_call: TRBJ1-1
cdr3_nt: TGTGCCAGCAGCTTATTCGGGATGAACACTGAAGCTTTCTTT
cdr3_aa: CASSLFGMNTEAFF

d_call: .
v_call: TRBV7-8
clone_size: .
j_call: TRBJ2-3
cdr3_nt: TGTGCCAGCAGCTTAGGCAGTTCTCGCACAGATACGCAGTATTTT
cdr3_aa: CASSLGSSRTDTQYF

d_call: .
v_call: TRBV14
clone_size: .
j_call: TRBJ2-7
cdr3_nt: TGTGCCAGCAGCCATTCACAAGGGGCCTACGAGCAGTACTTC
cdr3_aa: CASSHSQGAYEQYF

d_call: .
v_call: TRBV5-5
clone_size: .
j_call: TRBJ2-2
cdr3_nt: TGTGCCAGCAGCTTGGCCTTCACAGGGTTGCTCGCGAACACCGGGGAGCTGTTTTTT
cdr3_aa: CASSLAFTGLLANTGELFF

d_call: .
v_call: TRBV28
clone_size: .
j_call: TRBJ1-1
cdr3_nt: TGTGCCAGCAGGCCCAGCAGGGTCACTGAAGCTTTCTTT
cdr3_aa: CASRPSRVTEAFF

d_call: .
v_call: TRBV4-1
clone_size: .
j_call: TRBJ1-1
cdr3_nt: TGCGCCAGCAGCCAAGGTAGCGAGCCGAACACTGAAGCTTTCTTT
cdr3_aa: CASSQGSEPNTEAFF

d_call: TRBD1
v_call: TRBV6-2/TRBV6-3
clone_size: .
j_call: TRBJ2-7
cdr3_nt: TGTGCCAGCAGTTACCTTCGGACAGGGGGACACTACGAGCAGTACTTC
cdr3_aa: CASSYLRTGGHYEQYF

d_call: TRBD1
v_call: TRBV30
clone_size: .
j_call: TRBJ1-4
cdr3_nt: TGTGCCTGGAGAGGGACAGGGGGAGAAAAACTGTTTTTT
cdr3_aa: CAWRGTGGEKLFF

d_call: TRBD1
v_call: TRBV5-1
clone_size: .
j_call: TRBJ1-1
cdr3_nt: TGCGCCAGCAGCTTCAATACAGGGGCTGCCGGGAACACTGAAGCTTTCTTT
cdr3_aa: CASSFNTGAAGNTEAFF

d_call: .
v_call: TRBV5-1
clone_size: .
j_call: TRBJ2-1
cdr3_nt: TGCGCCAGCAGCTTGGCCCCGGCAGGCTCCTACAATGAGCAGTTCTTC
cdr3_aa: CASSLAPAGSYNEQFF

d_call: TRBD2
v_call: TRBV19
clone_size: .
j_call: TRBJ2-3
cdr3_nt: TGTGCCAGTAGTGGGTCTAGCGGGAGGGAGGCAGATACGCAGTATTTT
cdr3_aa: CASSGSSGREADTQYF

d_call: TRBD2
v_call: TRBV18
clone_size: .
j_call: TRBJ2-7
cdr3_nt: TGTGCCAGCTCGCCCCACGTCCCGGGACTAGCGGGAGAAGTCTCCTACGAGCAGTACTTC
cdr3_aa: CASSPHVPGLAGEVSYEQYF

d_call: .
v_call: TRBV6-6
clone_size: .
j_call: TRBJ1-1
cdr3_nt: TGTGCCAGCTTTAGACAGACCAACACTGAAGCTTTCTTT
cdr3_aa: CASFRQTNTEAFF

d_call: .
v_call: TRBV6-1
clone_size: .
j_call: TRBJ2-6
cdr3_nt: TGTGCCAGCAGTGAGCGTAGCTCTGGGGCCAACGTCCTGACTTTC
cdr3_aa: CASSERSSGANVLTF

d_call: .
v_call: TRBV30
clone_size: .
j_call: TRBJ1-3
cdr3_nt: TGTGCCTGGTCCCGCGGCTCTGGAAACACCATATATTTT
cdr3_aa: CAWSRGSGNTIYF

d_call: .
v_call: TRBV6-5
clone_size: .
j_call: TRBJ1-1
cdr3_nt: TGTGCCAGCACGAGTTCGGGGAACACTGAAGCTTTCTTT
cdr3_aa: CASTSSGNTEAFF

d_call: .
v_call: TRBV6-1
clone_size: .
j_call: TRBJ1-3
cdr3_nt: TGTGCCAGCAGTGAGCGTCTTCGGGGGTTGAACACCATATATTTT
cdr3_aa: CASSERLRGLNTIYF

d_call: .
v_call: TRBV6-6
clone_size: .
j_call: TRBJ1-3
cdr3_nt: TGTGCCAGCAGGCAAGGGGGTAGTGGAAACACCATATATTTT
cdr3_aa: CASRQGGSGNTIYF

d_call: .
v_call: TRBV5-6
clone_size: .
j_call: TRBJ2-1
cdr3_nt: TGTGCCAGCAGCCGGGGTCGGTACAATGAGCAGTTCTTC
cdr3_aa: CASSRGRYNEQFF

d_call: TRBD2
v_call: TRBV30
clone_size: .
j_call: TRBJ2-1
cdr3_nt: TGTGCCTGGAGTGGGGAGGGCTCCTACAATGAGCAGTTCTTC
cdr3_aa: CAWSGEGSYNEQFF

d_call: TRBD1
v_call: TRBV2
clone_size: .
j_call: TRBJ2-1
cdr3_nt: TGTGCCAGCAGGGAGGACAGGGGCTCCGAGCAGTTCTTC
cdr3_aa: CASREDRGSEQFF

d_call: TRBD2
v_call: TRBV7-2
clone_size: .
j_call: TRBJ2-3
cdr3_nt: TGTGCCAGCAGCTTAGGACTAGCGGGAGGGGAAGATACGCAGTATTTT
cdr3_aa: CASSLGLAGGEDTQYF

d_call: TRBD2
v_call: TRBV24-1
clone_size: .
j_call: TRBJ2-1
cdr3_nt: TGTGCCACCAGTGATCAAGCGGGAGTGACCTACAATGAGCAGTTCTTC
cdr3_aa: CATSDQAGVTYNEQFF

d_call: .
v_call: TRBV27
clone_size: once
j_call: TRBJ2-1
cdr3_nt: TGTGCCAGCAGTTTATCGAAGCTAGCAGGATCTGAGCAGTTCTTC
cdr3_aa: CASSLSKLAGSEQFF

d_call: .
v_call: TRBV7-3
clone_size: few
j_call: TRBJ2-3
cdr3_nt: TGTGCCAGCAGCACCACCTACGGGGATACGCAGTATTTT
cdr3_aa: CASSTTYGDTQYF

d_call: TRBD2
v_call: TRBV5-1
clone_size: .
j_call: TRBJ2-2
cdr3_nt: TGCGCCAGCCAGAGAGGAGCGGGAGGGGAGAACACCGGGGAGCTGTTTTTT
cdr3_aa: CASQRGAGGENTGELFF